One and the same sample provided the 9 T cell receptor beta chains below, sequenced in a study of lymphopenia after photon versus proton radiotherapy. Profiling relied on immunoSEQ multiplex PCR, and the TCRdb table lists in-frame clones only, not all of them. The table includes around 55,000 clones, around 85% detected once. This material consisted of peripheral blood, taken from a patient treated with proton-based radiotherapy. The receptor source for this set is a man in his 60s with pancreatic cancer.

J is TRBJ1-1 and V is TRBV19; D possibly corresponds to TRBD1 (5 bases). Germline lookup yields CDR1 LNHDA and CDR2 SQIVND (reference sequence). V was clipped by 3 bases and J by 0 bases, with 11 bases between them. The CDR3 is 15 amino acids. This CDR3 is CASSIQDRLNTEAFF. CDR3 DNA: TGTGCCAGTAGTATCCAAGACAGACTGAACACTGAAGCTTTCTTT. Using reference TRBV19 and TRBJ1-1 for the parts outside the CDR3, the full variable domain is DGGITQSPKYLFRKEGQNVTLSCEQNLNHDAMYWYRQDPGQGLRLIYYSQIVNDFQKGDIAEGYSVSREKKESFPLTVTSAQKNPTAFYLCASSIQDRLNTEAFFGQGTRLTVV.

This chain links TRBV6-6 with TRBJ1-2; D might be TRBD1 (5 bases). V was clipped by 7 bases and J by 3 bases, with 15 bases between them. There are 14 residues in the CDR3. In germline, CDR1 is MNHNY, CDR2 SVGAGI (reference sequence). This chain's CDR3 is CASIHRQGYYGYTF. The CDR3 nucleotides read TGTGCCAGCATCCACAGGCAGGGTTACTATGGCTACACCTTC.

The CDR3: CASSLSRNTQYF. DNA of the CDR3: TGTGCCAGCAGTTTATCGAGAAATACGCAGTATTTT. V gene TRBV28 combines with J gene TRBJ2-3; D remains ambiguous. The CDR3 contains 12 residues. V was shortened by 1 base and J by 7 bases, with 6 bases between the two germline ends. The germline CDR1 and CDR2 sequences are MDHEN and SYDVKM. Looking up the rest from reference TRBV28 and TRBJ2-3 gives the full variable domain: DVKVTQSSRYLVKRTGEKVFLECVQDMDHENMFWYRQDPGLGLRLIYFSYDVKMKEKGDIPEGYSVSREKKERFSLILESASTNQTSMYLCASSLSRNTQYFGPGTRLTVL.

This chain links TRBV28 with TRBJ2-2; TRBD2 agrees at 7 bases. V shed 5 bases and J 6 bases; nucleotides not matched to a gene: 6. This CDR3 comprises 14 residues. Looked up from germline, CDR1 is MDHEN and CDR2 is SYDVKM. The CDR3: CASSVTSASGELFF. The CDR3 DNA reads as TGTGCCAGCAGTGTAACTAGCGCTTCCGGGGAGCTGTTTTTT.

This sequence joins TRBV27 and TRBJ1-1, with 8 bases that match TRBD1. V trimming: 0 bases; J trimming: 2 bases; junction bases outside the gene matches: 17. Germline V gives CDR1 MNHEY, CDR2 SMNVEV (reference sequence). The CDR3 is made up of 20 amino acids. The DNA for the CDR3 is TGTGCCAGCAGTTTATCTTTGTTTCCGGGACAGGTATCGTTTAACACTGAAGCTTTCTTT. It is translated as CASSLSLFPGQVSFNTEAFF.

The chain joins TRBV2 to TRBJ2-2; 8 nucleotides line up with TRBD1. The germline V gene encodes CDR1 SNHLY and CDR2 FYNNEI. After removal of 7 bases from V and 0 bases from J, the junction contained 4 bases not matched to a gene. The CDR3 contains 15 residues. CDR3 in DNA: TGTGCCAGCAAAGGACAGGGCGCGAACACCGGGGAGCTGTTTTTT. Its protein product is CASKGQGANTGELFF.

The chain combines TRBV5-1 with TRBJ2-3, with 10 bases that match TRBD2. CDR3 length equals 14 residues. Trimming cost V 3 bases and J 5 bases; bases outside gene matches: 3. Germline assignment: CDR1 SGHRS and CDR2 YFSETQ. CDR3 in DNA: TGCGCCAGCAGCTCAGCGGGAGGGGTAGATACGCAGTATTTT. It is translated as CASSSAGGVDTQYF.

The chain joins TRBV30 to TRBJ1-2; D remains unclear. Trimming removed 2 bases from V and 2 bases from J, with 9 bases in between. The germline gives CDR1 GTSNPN, CDR2 SVGIG (reference sequence). The CDR3 totals 13 residues. The CDR3 bases are TGTGCCTGGAGTTTGGGCACCAACTATGGCTACACCTTC. Its translation: CAWSLGTNYGYTF.

The chain has TRBV5-1 and TRBJ2-1; TRBD2 agrees at 9 bases. The V and J ends lost 7 bases and 0 bases, in that order; junction bases with no gene match: 8. This CDR3 has 16 residues. The V gene's germline CDR1 is SGHRS and CDR2 YFSETQ. CDR3 residues: CASRVAGDPSYNEQFF. In nucleotides, the CDR3 is TGCGCCAGCCGGGTAGCGGGAGACCCCTCCTACAATGAGCAGTTCTTC.